Presented here are 21 T cell receptor beta chains from one specimen sequenced in a study of cytomegalovirus exposure and HLA in healthy donors. Sequenced by immunoSEQ multiplex PCR; TCRdb stores in-frame clones only, minus some. This repertoire shows more than 300,000 clones, just over 85% found once; its top ten account for 0.8% to 0.85%. Sequenced sample: PBMCs. All receptors derive from a woman between 18 and 29 years old in good health and CMV-seronegative.

The chain employs TRBV13 and TRBJ2-5, with 7 nucleotides matching TRBD1. Per the germline V gene, CDR1 is PRHDT and CDR2 is FYEKMQ (reference sequence). Trimming at V came to 4 bases and at J to 5 bases, leaving 7 bases not matched to a gene. The CDR3 runs 14 residues. CDR3 DNA sequence: TGTGCCAGCAGCTCTCCGACAGGGTTGGAGACCCAGTACTTC. It is translated as CASSSPTGLETQYF. Combining the CDR3 with reference TRBV13 and TRBJ2-5 gives the whole variable domain AAGVIQSPRHLIKEKRETATLKCYPIPRHDTVYWYQQGPGQDPQFLISFYEKMQSDKGSIPDRFSAQQFSDYHSELNMSSLELGDSALYFCASSSPTGLETQYFGPGTRLLVL.

The CDR3 loop reads CASSPSRTTGRRTDTQYF. DNA of the CDR3: TGTGCCAGCAGCCCCTCACGAACGACAGGGAGGAGGACAGATACGCAGTATTTT. The rearrangement uses TRBV27 and TRBJ2-3; a possible D gene is TRBD1 (7 bases). V gave up 6 bases and J gave up 3 bases, with 25 bases separating them. The CDR3 contains 18 residues. Germline CDR1 MNHEY, CDR2 SMNVEV (reference sequence).

The chain carries TRBV5-1 and TRBJ2-2; 9 bases line up with TRBD2. The trim removed 1 base at V and 6 bases at J, leaving 13 bases unmatched. CDR3 size: 18 residues. Germline V lookup: CDR1 SGHRS, CDR2 YFSETQ. In DNA, the CDR3 is TGCGCCAGCAGCTTGTGGCGGCCGGGACTAGCCGGATCCGGGGAGCTGTTTTTT. Its protein product is CASSLWRPGLAGSGELFF. Full variable domain (remainder filled in from reference TRBV5-1 and TRBJ2-2): KAGVTQTPRYLIKTRGQQVTLSCSPISGHRSVSWYQQTPGQGLQFLFEYFSETQRNKGNFPGRFSGRQFSNSRSEMNVSTLELGDSALYLCASSLWRPGLAGSGELFFGEGSRLTVL.

The chain has TRBV5-1 and TRBJ2-5, with TRBD1 matching over 10 bases. Germline CDR1 SGHRS, CDR2 YFSETQ. The CDR3 is 14 amino acids. Trimming cost V 5 bases and J 5 bases; bases outside gene matches: 6. CDR3 loop: CASSPLGQGETQYF. CDR3 in DNA: TGCGCCAGCAGTCCTTTGGGACAGGGGGAGACCCAGTACTTC.

The chain is built from TRBV5-6 and TRBJ2-2, with 9 nucleotides matching TRBD1. The V and J ends lost 4 bases and 2 bases, in that order; junction bases with no gene match: 3. The CDR3 covers 15 residues. Germline lookup yields CDR1 SGHDT and CDR2 YYEEEE. The CDR3 DNA is TGTGCCAGCAGCCTGGGACAGGGAAACACCGGGGAGCTGTTTTTT. Its translation is CASSLGQGNTGELFF.

This clone was seen more than once but under ten times. This chain connects TRBV11-1 to TRBJ2-2; weak D call: TRBD1 (6 bases). From germline, CDR1 is SGHAT and CDR2 FQDESV (reference sequence). V dropped 0 bases and J dropped 3 bases, with 11 bases sitting between them. CDR3 size: 16 residues. CDR3 bases: TGTGCCAGCAGCTTAGCGTTCCAGGGGCACACCGGGGAGCTGTTTTTT. It is translated as CASSLAFQGHTGELFF.

Only one count was recorded for this clone. The CDR3 protein is CASSSGGDGYTF. The CDR3 nucleotides are TGCGCCAGCAGCTCAGGGGGCGATGGCTACACCTTC. This chain uses TRBV5-1 with TRBJ1-2; 8 nucleotides match TRBD1. The V gene's germline CDR1 is SGHRS and CDR2 YFSETQ. Losses at the gene ends were 3 bases for V and 6 bases for J; bases not matched to a gene: 1. CDR3 size: 12 residues.

V is TRBV7-6 and J is TRBJ1-1, with D maybe TRBD1 (5 bases). The CDR3 is made up of 14 amino acids. Trimming shortened V by 7 bases and J by 4 bases, and 16 bases separated the two germline ends. In germline, CDR1 is SGHVS, CDR2 FNYEAQ. This CDR3 is CASKPFPGGTEAFF. CDR3 bases: TGTGCCAGCAAGCCGTTCCCGGGGGGCACTGAAGCTTTCTTT.

The chain combines TRBV9 with TRBJ1-3; D remains ambiguous. CDR1 is SGDLS, CDR2 YYNGEE, per germline. The CDR3 has 16 amino acids. Between the trimmed V and J ends, which lost 4 bases and 0 bases, there was a span of 14 bases. CDR3 DNA: TGTGCCAGCAGCCCGTCTGGAGGGATCTCTGGAAACACCATATATTTT. It yields the protein CASSPSGGISGNTIYF.

The chain combines TRBV7-8 with TRBJ1-4; TRBD1 agrees at 9 bases. The germline V gene encodes CDR1 SGHVS and CDR2 FQNEAQ. The CDR3 extends over 16 amino acids. V was clipped by 6 bases and J by 7 bases; unmatched bases: 12. The CDR3 here is CASRPPFTGGGEKLFF. The CDR3 DNA is TGTGCCAGCAGACCTCCCTTTACAGGGGGCGGTGAAAAACTGTTTTTT.

This clone was picked up one time. The V gene is TRBV5-4, the J gene TRBJ2-7, with 8 bases aligning to TRBD2. Germline loops: CDR1 SGHNT, CDR2 YYREEE (reference sequence). Trimming at V came to 2 bases and at J to 7 bases, leaving 11 bases not matched to a gene. The CDR3 runs 15 residues. CDR3 loop: CASSLNGGALGEQYF. The CDR3 DNA reads as TGTGCCAGCAGCTTAAACGGGGGGGCCCTGGGGGAGCAGTACTTC.

The chain combines TRBV27 with TRBJ1-2, with D tentatively TRBD1 (6 bases). The CDR3 is 14 amino acids. The ends were cut back, 0 bases at V and 7 bases at J, with 12 bases in the middle. Germline V gene sequence: CDR1 MNHEY, CDR2 SMNVEV (reference sequence). In DNA form, the CDR3 reads TGTGCCAGCAGTTTATCAGCAGGGGTTAGTGGCTACACCTTC. Its translation: CASSLSAGVSGYTF.

V gene TRBV6-1 combines with J gene TRBJ1-5; tentative D call: TRBD1 (5 bases). Germline V lookup: CDR1 MNHNS, CDR2 SASEGT. Trimming stripped 2 bases from V and 5 bases from J, with 19 bases between. This CDR3 is 17 amino acids long. The CDR3 loop is CASSESWGDSRYQPQHF. CDR3 in DNA: TGTGCCAGCAGTGAATCTTGGGGGGATAGTAGGTATCAGCCCCAGCATTTT.

The gene calls are TRBV4-1 and TRBJ2-1, with TRBD2 identical over 12 bases. The germline V gene encodes CDR1 MGHRA and CDR2 YSYEKL. V was clipped by 3 bases and J by 4 bases; unmatched bases: 4. The CDR3 totals 16 residues. The CDR3 nucleotides are TGCGCCAGCAGCCAGAGAGGGACTAGCGGGTACAATGAGCAGTTCTTC. Translation: CASSQRGTSGYNEQFF.

This sequence joins TRBV19 and TRBJ1-4; 7 positions match TRBD1. CDR1 is LNHDA, CDR2 SQIVND, per germline (reference sequence). CDR3 size: 15 residues. J lost 8 bases, V lost 3 bases, and 9 bases had no gene match. The CDR3 DNA is TGTGCCAGTAGTATTGCTGCAGGGGGAAACGAAAAACTGTTTTTT. It is translated as CASSIAAGGNEKLFF.

The rearrangement links TRBV4-2 to TRBJ1-1; unclear D gene. The CDR3 totals 15 residues. Germline values: CDR1 LGHNA, CDR2 YNFKEQ. V gave up 0 bases and J gave up 4 bases, with 12 bases separating them. The CDR3 coding sequence is TGTGCCAGCAGCCAAGATGTAGGGAGGAGCACTGAAGCTTTCTTT. Its translation is CASSQDVGRSTEAFF.

This chain uses TRBV2 with TRBJ2-3; 9 positions agree with TRBD2. This CDR3 is built from 18 residues. Trimming at V came to 4 bases and at J to 3 bases, leaving 14 bases not matched to a gene. Germline CDR1 is SNHLY and CDR2 is FYNNEI. The chain's CDR3 is CASSGPERGVLRTDTQYF. In nucleotides, the CDR3 is TGTGCCAGCAGTGGGCCCGAGCGGGGGGTCCTAAGGACAGATACGCAGTATTTT.

The V and J genes are TRBV2 and TRBJ1-2; 9 bases fit TRBD1. Trimming took 6 bases from V and 6 from J; bases not matched to a gene: 11. Germline V gene lookup returns CDR1 SNHLY and CDR2 FYNNEI. The CDR3 length is 15 residues. The CDR3, as DNA: TGTGCCAGCAGCCCCGGGGGACAGGGCCTCAATGGCTACACCTTC. Its protein product is CASSPGGQGLNGYTF.

The gene calls are TRBV19 and TRBJ2-5, with D tentatively TRBD1 (5 bases). V was clipped by 5 bases and J by 0 bases, with 13 bases between them. CDR1 LNHDA and CDR2 SQIVND come from the germline V gene (reference sequence). CDR3 length: 15 amino acids. This CDR3 reads CASSHSRDYQETQYF. In DNA, the CDR3 is TGTGCCAGTAGTCATAGCAGGGATTACCAAGAGACCCAGTACTTC.

Only a few counts were recorded for this clone. CDR3 DNA: TGTGCCTGGAGCGGACAGGTGGACTATGGCTACACCTTC. This translates into CAWSGQVDYGYTF. V gene TRBV30 combines with J gene TRBJ1-2; 7 bases map to TRBD1. This CDR3 is built from 13 residues. J gave up 3 bases and V 3 bases, and 4 bases lay outside the gene matches. The germline gives CDR1 GTSNPN, CDR2 SVGIG (reference sequence).

The sample holds one count of this clone. This chain joins TRBV10-1 and TRBJ2-3, with a tentative D call TRBD2 (6 bases). The V gene lost 5 bases and the J gene lost 0 bases, with 9 bases spanning the gap. Germline V CDR1 and CDR2: WNHNN, SYGVQD (reference sequence). The CDR3 runs 14 residues. The CDR3 reads CASSISGSTDTQYF. DNA of the CDR3: TGCGCCAGCAGTATTAGCGGAAGCACAGATACGCAGTATTTT.